The 13 T cell receptor beta chains reported below all come from one sample, sequenced in a study of control samples from healthy donors and cancer patients. Repertoires were generated with immunoSEQ multiplex PCR, while TCRdb's copy carries only in-frame clones and drops some. The repertoire holds some 100,000 clones, with around 88% as singletons. Input material: blood. These receptors were collected from a man under 40 in good health.

This rearrangement joins TRBV19 to TRBJ2-7, with D possibly matching TRBD1 (6 bases). Germline V gene lookup returns CDR1 LNHDA and CDR2 SQIVND (reference sequence). This CDR3 has 13 residues. V was cut by 5 bases and J by 3 bases, with 11 bases left in between. The chain's CDR3 is CASSDRILYEQYF. The DNA for the CDR3 is TGTGCCAGTAGTGACAGGATACTCTACGAGCAGTACTTC.

The chain recombines TRBV5-1 with TRBJ2-5; a possible D gene is TRBD2 (6 bases). Germline assignment: CDR1 SGHRS and CDR2 YFSETQ. Trimming took 0 bases from V and 3 from J, leaving 12 bases between them. CDR3 length equals 15 residues. The CDR3 DNA reads TGCGCCAGCAGCTTGGGTCAGGGAGGAGAAGAGACCCAGTACTTC. As protein: CASSLGQGGEETQYF.

The chain couples TRBV5-4 to TRBJ2-7; 7 nucleotides match TRBD1. This CDR3 has 13 amino acids. Germline V gives CDR1 SGHNT, CDR2 YYREEE (reference sequence). V was pared by 4 bases and J by 2 bases, with 3 bases of the junction left unmatched. CDR3 DNA sequence: TGTGCCAGCAGCCCGGGACAGCCCTACGAGCAGTACTTC. Amino acids: CASSPGQPYEQYF.

This rearrangement joins TRBV30 to TRBJ1-4; weak D call: TRBD1 (6 bases). With 3 bases removed from V and 2 bases from J, the gap between germline ends came to 10 bases. Germline V gene data show CDR1 as GTSNPN and CDR2 as SVGIG (reference sequence). There are 14 residues in the CDR3. CDR3 region: CAWSDRSTNEKLFF. CDR3 in DNA: TGTGCCTGGAGCGACAGGTCGACTAATGAAAAACTGTTTTTT.

This clone was seen a handful of times. The chain combines TRBV30 with TRBJ2-7; maybe TRBD2 (5 bases). The ends were cut back, 2 bases at V and 6 bases at J, with 8 bases in the middle. The CDR3 loop spans 11 amino acids. Germline CDR1 and CDR2: GTSNPN and SVGIG (reference sequence). CDR3 sequence: CAWSMGAEQYF. The DNA for the CDR3 is TGTGCCTGGAGTATGGGAGCCGAGCAGTACTTC.

In DNA, the CDR3 is TGTGCCAGCAGCTCCCGGGAGCTAATCCCCAATGAGCAGTTCTTC. Its protein product is CASSSRELIPNEQFF. The chain joins TRBV5-6 to TRBJ2-1, with D perhaps matching TRBD2 (6 bases). Trimming took 3 bases from V and 6 from J, leaving 16 bases between them. Looked up from germline, CDR1 is SGHDT and CDR2 is YYEEEE. The CDR3 contains 15 residues.

V and J are TRBV7-9 and TRBJ2-6; D gene ambiguous. Germline CDR1 is SEHNR and CDR2 is FQNEAQ (reference sequence). The ends were cut back, 5 bases at V and 1 base at J, with 9 bases in the middle. The CDR3 is 15 residues long. This chain's CDR3 is CASSITESGANVLTF. In DNA form, the CDR3 reads TGTGCCAGCAGCATCACAGAGTCTGGGGCCAACGTCCTGACTTTC.

The genes are TRBV5-1 and TRBJ2-7; D possibly corresponds to TRBD1 (6 bases). V shed 1 base and J shed 0 bases, with 14 bases lying between them. The germline V gene encodes CDR1 SGHRS and CDR2 YFSETQ. The CDR3 is 16 amino acids. CDR3 DNA sequence: TGCGCCAGCAGCTTGCGGCCAGGGGTCAGCTCCTACGAGCAGTACTTC. Residues: CASSLRPGVSSYEQYF.

The chain carries TRBV12-2 and TRBJ2-5. TRBV12-2 is listed as a pseudogene. This CDR3 has 15 residues. CDR3 coding DNA: TGTGCAAGTCGCTTAGATGGGGATACTGGAGAGACCCAGTACTTC. Residues: CASRLDGDTGETQYF.

This clone was recorded once. The rearrangement links TRBV3-1 (or the pseudogene TRBV3-2) to TRBJ2-2; unclear D gene. The CDR3 loop spans 15 amino acids. V was trimmed by 1 base and J by 1 base, leaving 7 bases between them. Germline loops: CDR1 LGHDT, CDR2 YNNKEL (reference sequence). The CDR3 spells CASSQASWNTGELFF. As DNA, the CDR3 is TGTGCCAGCAGCCAAGCAAGCTGGAACACCGGGGAGCTGTTTTTT.

The chain uses TRBV14 and TRBJ1-1, with a tentative D call TRBD1 (5 bases). This CDR3 contains 15 residues. V gave up 4 bases and J gave up 5 bases, with 17 bases separating them. In germline, CDR1 is SGHDN, CDR2 FVKESK. In DNA, the CDR3 is TGTGCCAGCAGCCGGGGTGGGACGGTTGATACTGAAGCTTTCTTT. It codes for CASSRGGTVDTEAFF.

This clone was found a few times. This chain connects TRBV7-6 to TRBJ2-5; D may be TRBD1 or TRBD2 (5 bases each). Germline CDR1 reads SGHVS; CDR2 reads FNYEAQ. This CDR3 spans 15 amino acids. Trimming cost V 3 bases and J 1 base, with 12 bases left between them. CDR3 sequence: CASSFTARGQETQYF. The CDR3 DNA follows: TGTGCCAGCAGCTTTACCGCGAGGGGCCAAGAGACCCAGTACTTC.

This chain's CDR3 is CASTQEGERNTEAFF. The CDR3 nucleotides are TGTGCCAGCACCCAAGAGGGAGAGAGGAACACTGAAGCTTTCTTT. V usage is TRBV7-7 and J usage is TRBJ1-1; D remains unclear. The CDR3 runs to 15 residues. CDR1 and CDR2 (germline): SSHAT, FNYEAQ (reference sequence). The germline V and J ends were trimmed by 7 bases and 1 base, with 16 bases remaining between them.